This T cell receptor beta chain was observed in a study of CD8 T cells in ankylosing spondylitis. General study results and limits: Disease-linked clones were reportedly significantly enriched in matched ankylosing spondylitis synovial fluid. Within ankylosing spondylitis blood, a TCR beta motif made up of roughly eight highly homologous variants appeared to be characteristic. Disease-linked clones, CD8+, were relatively rare in peripheral blood. There were earlier reports of some motif variants in reactive arthritis synovial fluid and blood.

Trimming at V came to 3 bases and at J to 8 bases, leaving 5 bases not matched to a gene. The CDR3 sequence is 13 residues long. Germline V CDR1 and CDR2: LNHDA, SQIVND (reference sequence). Regarding this clonotype: As yet, its antigen is unknown.

For TCR beta, libraries came from quantitative 5'-RACE with molecular barcodes. TCRdb redid the calling of the 5' RACE reads with MiXCR, one entry per CDR3 protein. The sample yields about 440,000 distinct CDR3 sequences, roughly 18% seen once. The sample comprised blood, either unsorted or a sorted T cell fraction (not recorded which). The gene calls are TRBV19 and TRBJ1-2, with 8 bases fitting TRBD1. The TCR sequence derives from a male donor with ankylosing spondylitis. CDR3 coding DNA: TGTGCCAGTAGTATTTCAGGGGGCGACGGCTACACCTTC. Its protein is CASSISGGDGYTF. The full variable domain, its missing parts supplied by reference TRBV19 and TRBJ1-2, is DGGITQSPKYLFRKEGQNVTLSCEQNLNHDAMYWYRQDPGQGLRLIYYSQIVNDFQKGDIAEGYSVSREKKESFPLTVTSAQKNPTAFYLCASSISGGDGYTFGSGTRLTVV.